This T cell receptor (beta chain) was captured by sequencing in a study of blood T cells in healthy people across ages. The CDR3 has 15 residues. Germline values: CDR1 SQVTM, CDR2 ANQGSEA. V dropped 4 bases and J dropped 4; count of bases not matched to a gene: 10. The second PCR ran roughly 7 to 12 cycles with a sample-barcoded 5' primer and J-beta primers. One entry per CDR3 protein, called by TCRdb with MiXCR from the 5' RACE reads. Of about 1 million distinct CDR3 sequences in the sample, under 45% are singletons; the top ten hold approximately 19%. The table lists this clonotype with a few counts.

The TCR was taken from a woman aged 60-70 years in good health. Sequencing was carried out using blood. The chain carries TRBV29-1 and TRBJ2-5, with 9 nucleotides matching TRBD1. CDR3: CSVALTGGSGETQYF. CDR3 nucleotide sequence: TGCAGCGTTGCACTTACAGGGGGCAGTGGAGAGACCCAGTACTTC.